The sequence of this T cell receptor beta chain was determined in a study of cytomegalovirus exposure and HLA in healthy donors. Turning to the study itself: In terms of ancestry, the Caucasian-associated cluster contained around 79% of the roughly 400 genotyped donors.

Findings and limits, study-wide: It was confirmed in vitro that a few of the CMV-associated chains were specific for CMV antigens. The majority of TCR sequences were rare, yet some public TCRs appeared in many donors.

On this clone: Antigen unknown.

This PCR relied on a set of 60 Vbeta primers and 13 Jbeta primers. Only in-frame clones appear in the TCRdb table, and some are missing; sequencing was by immunoSEQ multiplex PCR. The sample lists more than 100,000 clones, around 86% occurring once. The CDR3 spans 15 residues. From germline, CDR1 is PRHDT and CDR2 FYEKMQ (reference sequence). V dropped 1 base and J dropped 3; count of bases not matched to a gene: 6. The specimen sequenced was PBMCs. The V call is TRBV13, the J call TRBJ2-7, with 7 bases aligning to TRBD1. The origin of this receptor is a woman aged 45-65 years in good health and CMV-seropositive. The CDR3 region is CASSLDRGTDYEQYF. The CDR3 region has the DNA TGTGCCAGCAGCTTAGACAGAGGGACAGACTACGAGCAGTACTTC.